This TCR beta chain was recorded in a study of T cell repertoires in cytomegalovirus infection. As for the study in general: A matching HLA type, together with CMV infection, was signaled by public TCR beta signatures.

Germline CDR1 is SGHVS and CDR2 is FNYEAQ. The V gene lost 5 bases and the J gene lost 4 bases, with 14 bases spanning the gap. The CDR3 is made up of 14 amino acids. General study results and limits: HLA-C-restricted CMV-specific TCR beta clonotypes prevailed in the ex vivo response. Of the TCR beta families, the public ones yielded a cumulative frequency that identified carriers of CMV plus the relevant HLA.

This clonotype occurred many times. Its antigen remains unidentified. TCRdb independently ran MiXCR on the reads; one entry per CDR3 protein. The sample has approximately 630,000 distinct CDR3 sequences, 20% to 30% seen once. The V gene is TRBV7-6, the J gene TRBJ2-5, with TRBD1 as a possible D gene (7 bases). This receptor was taken from a human donor in good health (CMV status not recorded). Some clones in this sample may be carry-over from other donors' samples. Input material: CD8+ T cells from PBMCs. CDR3 bases: TGTGCCAGCAGCGCTGGAGGGGGCGCAGAGACCCAGTACTTC. Its protein is CASSAGGGAETQYF.